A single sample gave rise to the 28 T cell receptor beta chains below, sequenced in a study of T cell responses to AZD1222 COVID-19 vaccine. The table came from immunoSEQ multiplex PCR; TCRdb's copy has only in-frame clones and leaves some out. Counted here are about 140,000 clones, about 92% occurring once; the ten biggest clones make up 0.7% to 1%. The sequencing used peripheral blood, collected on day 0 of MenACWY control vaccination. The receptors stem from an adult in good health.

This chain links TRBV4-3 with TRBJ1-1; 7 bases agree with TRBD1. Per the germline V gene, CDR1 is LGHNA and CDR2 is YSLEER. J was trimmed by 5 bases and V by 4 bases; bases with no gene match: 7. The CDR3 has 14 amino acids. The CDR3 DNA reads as TGCGCCAGCAGCCTCAGGACAGGTCATACTGAAGCTTTCTTT. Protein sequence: CASSLRTGHTEAFF.

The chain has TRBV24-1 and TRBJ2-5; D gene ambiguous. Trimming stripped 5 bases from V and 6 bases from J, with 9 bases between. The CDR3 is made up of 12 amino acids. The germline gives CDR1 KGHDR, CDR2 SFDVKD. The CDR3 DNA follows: TGTGCCACCAGTGCGGGTGGAAAGACCCAGTACTTC. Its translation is CATSAGGKTQYF.

As DNA, the CDR3 is TGTGCCAGCTTACCCAGGGGGCACTATGGCTACACCTTC. This sequence encodes CASLPRGHYGYTF. The chain carries TRBV19 and TRBJ1-2; 8 bases align to TRBD1. The germline gives CDR1 LNHDA, CDR2 SQIVND (reference sequence). The CDR3 contains 13 residues. The J segment lost 3 bases and the V segment lost 9 bases, leaving 6 bases of the junction unmatched. Using reference TRBV19 and TRBJ1-2 for the parts outside the CDR3, the full variable domain is DGGITQSPKYLFRKEGQNVTLSCEQNLNHDAMYWYRQDPGQGLRLIYYSQIVNDFQKGDIAEGYSVSREKKESFPLTVTSAQKNPTAFYLCASLPRGHYGYTFGSGTRLTVV.

CDR3 amino acids: CASSLDSNYEQYF. The CDR3 DNA is TGTGCCAGCAGTTTGGACAGCAACTACGAGCAGTACTTC. V and J are TRBV28 and TRBJ2-7, with D possibly matching TRBD1 (6 bases). The V gene's germline CDR1 is MDHEN and CDR2 SYDVKM. Trimming removed 3 bases from V and 3 bases from J, with 9 bases in between. The CDR3 spans 13 residues.

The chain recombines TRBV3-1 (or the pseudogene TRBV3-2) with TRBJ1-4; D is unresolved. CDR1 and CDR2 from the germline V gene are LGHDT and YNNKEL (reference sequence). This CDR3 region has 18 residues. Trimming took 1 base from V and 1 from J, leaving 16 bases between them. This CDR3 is CASSQAFPGVGTNEKLFF. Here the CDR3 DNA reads TGTGCCAGCAGCCAAGCTTTTCCGGGAGTCGGAACTAATGAAAAACTGTTTTTT.

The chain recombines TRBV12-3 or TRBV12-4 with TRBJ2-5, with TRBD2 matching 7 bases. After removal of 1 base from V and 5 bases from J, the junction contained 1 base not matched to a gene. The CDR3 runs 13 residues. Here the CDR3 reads CASSLGGSETQYF. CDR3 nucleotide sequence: TGTGCCAGCAGTTTAGGCGGGAGTGAGACCCAGTACTTC.

CDR3 sequence reads: CANAPLTGTAAWTEAFF. Here the CDR3 DNA reads TGTGCCAACGCGCCGCTTACCGGGACTGCCGCGTGGACTGAAGCTTTCTTT. The chain carries TRBV7-8 and TRBJ1-1; a possible D gene is TRBD1 (5 bases). Germline V lookup: CDR1 SGHVS, CDR2 FQNEAQ. V lost 10 bases, J lost 5 bases, and 29 bases lay in between. The CDR3 is 17 amino acids.

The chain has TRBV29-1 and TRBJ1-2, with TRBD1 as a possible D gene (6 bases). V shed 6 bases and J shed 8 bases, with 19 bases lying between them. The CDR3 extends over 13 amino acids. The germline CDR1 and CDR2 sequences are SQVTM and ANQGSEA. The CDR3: CSVRGLGADGYTF. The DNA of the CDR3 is TGCAGCGTCCGAGGTTTGGGGGCGGACGGCTACACCTTC.

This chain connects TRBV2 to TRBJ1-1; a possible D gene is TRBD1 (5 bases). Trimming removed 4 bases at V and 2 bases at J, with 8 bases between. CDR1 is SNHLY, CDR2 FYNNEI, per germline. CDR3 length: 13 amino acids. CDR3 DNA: TGTGCCAGCAGTGGACAGCGAAACACTGAAGCTTTCTTT. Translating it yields CASSGQRNTEAFF.

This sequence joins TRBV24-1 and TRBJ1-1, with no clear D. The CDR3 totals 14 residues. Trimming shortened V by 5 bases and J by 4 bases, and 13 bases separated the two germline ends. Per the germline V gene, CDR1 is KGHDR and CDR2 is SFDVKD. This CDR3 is CATSATGSSTEAFF. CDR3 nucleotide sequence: TGTGCCACCAGTGCTACCGGATCGAGCACTGAAGCTTTCTTT.

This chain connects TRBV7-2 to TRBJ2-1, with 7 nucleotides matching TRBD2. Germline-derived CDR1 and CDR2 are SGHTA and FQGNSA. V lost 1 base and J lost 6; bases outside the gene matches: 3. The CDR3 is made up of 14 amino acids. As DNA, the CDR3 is TGTGCCAGCAGCTTAGGCGGGAGAAGCAATGAGCAGTTCTTC. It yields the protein CASSLGGRSNEQFF.

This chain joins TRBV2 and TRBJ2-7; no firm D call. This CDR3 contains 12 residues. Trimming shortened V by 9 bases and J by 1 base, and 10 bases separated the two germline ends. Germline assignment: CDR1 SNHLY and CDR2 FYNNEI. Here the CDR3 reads CASRRLSYEQYF. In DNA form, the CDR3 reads TGTGCCAGTCGTCGGCTTTCCTACGAGCAGTACTTC.

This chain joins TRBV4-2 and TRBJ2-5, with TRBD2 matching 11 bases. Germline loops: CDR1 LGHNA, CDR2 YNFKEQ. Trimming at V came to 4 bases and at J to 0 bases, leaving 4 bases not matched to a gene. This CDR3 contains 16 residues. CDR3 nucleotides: TGTGCCAGCAGCCCCGGGACTAGCGGATACCAAGAGACCCAGTACTTC. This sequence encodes CASSPGTSGYQETQYF.

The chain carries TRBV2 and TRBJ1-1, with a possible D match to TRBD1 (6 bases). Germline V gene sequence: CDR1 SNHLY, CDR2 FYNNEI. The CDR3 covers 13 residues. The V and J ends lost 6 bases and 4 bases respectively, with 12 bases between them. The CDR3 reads CASRVDSATEAFF. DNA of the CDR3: TGTGCCAGCAGGGTGGACAGCGCCACTGAAGCTTTCTTT.

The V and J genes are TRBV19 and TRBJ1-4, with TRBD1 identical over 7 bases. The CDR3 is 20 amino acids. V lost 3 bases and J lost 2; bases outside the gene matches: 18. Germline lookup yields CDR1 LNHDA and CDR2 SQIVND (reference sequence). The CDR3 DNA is TGTGCCAGTAGTATTCTTAAACGGACAGGCAAGAGGGGTACTAATGAAAAACTGTTTTTT. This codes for CASSILKRTGKRGTNEKLFF. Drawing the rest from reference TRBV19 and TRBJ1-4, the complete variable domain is DGGITQSPKYLFRKEGQNVTLSCEQNLNHDAMYWYRQDPGQGLRLIYYSQIVNDFQKGDIAEGYSVSREKKESFPLTVTSAQKNPTAFYLCASSILKRTGKRGTNEKLFFGSGTQLSVL.

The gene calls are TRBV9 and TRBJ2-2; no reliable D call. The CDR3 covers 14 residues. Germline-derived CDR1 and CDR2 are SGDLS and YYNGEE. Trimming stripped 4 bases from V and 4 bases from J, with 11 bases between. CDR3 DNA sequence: TGTGCCAGCAGCTCGAGACCGAGCACCGGGGAGCTGTTTTTT. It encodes CASSSRPSTGELFF.

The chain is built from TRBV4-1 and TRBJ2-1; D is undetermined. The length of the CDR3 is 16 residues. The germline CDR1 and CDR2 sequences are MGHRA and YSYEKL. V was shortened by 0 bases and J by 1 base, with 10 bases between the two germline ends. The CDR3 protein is CASSQDWSRSYNEQFF. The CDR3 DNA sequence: TGCGCCAGCAGCCAAGATTGGAGTCGGTCCTACAATGAGCAGTTCTTC.

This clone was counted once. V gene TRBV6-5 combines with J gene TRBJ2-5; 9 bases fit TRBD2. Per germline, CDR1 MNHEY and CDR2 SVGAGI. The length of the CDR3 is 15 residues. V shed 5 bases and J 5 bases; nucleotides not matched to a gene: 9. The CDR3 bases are TGTGCCAGCAGTCCGAGCGGGGGGAATGGGGAGACCCAGTACTTC. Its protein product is CASSPSGGNGETQYF.

The CDR3, as DNA: TGCGCCAGCAGCCAAGAGAGGAACACTGAAGCTTTCTTT. Amino acid sequence: CASSQERNTEAFF. The chain recombines TRBV4-1 with TRBJ1-1; D unresolved. Trimming cost V 0 bases and J 1 base, with 3 bases left between them. The CDR3 is 13 residues long. Germline V gene sequence: CDR1 MGHRA, CDR2 YSYEKL.

The CDR3 nucleotides read TGTGCCAGCAGTGAAGAATTAGGGGGCTATGGGAATCAGCCCCAGCATTTT. Amino acid sequence: CASSEELGGYGNQPQHF. The rearrangement joins TRBV2 to TRBJ1-5, with 7 bases matching TRBD1. The CDR3 totals 17 residues. Trimming cost V 1 base and J 4 bases; bases outside gene matches: 10. The V gene's germline CDR1 is SNHLY and CDR2 FYNNEI.

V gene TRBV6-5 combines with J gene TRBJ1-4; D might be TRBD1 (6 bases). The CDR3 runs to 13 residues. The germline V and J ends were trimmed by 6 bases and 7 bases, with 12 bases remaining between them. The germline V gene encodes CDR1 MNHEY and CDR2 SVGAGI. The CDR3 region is CASSWQGSEKLFF. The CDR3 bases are TGTGCCAGCAGCTGGCAGGGGTCTGAAAAACTGTTTTTT.

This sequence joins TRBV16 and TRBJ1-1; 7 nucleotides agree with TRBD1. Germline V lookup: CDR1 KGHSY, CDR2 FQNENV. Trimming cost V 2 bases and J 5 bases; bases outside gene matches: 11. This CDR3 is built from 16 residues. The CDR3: CASSQPTGERGTEAFF. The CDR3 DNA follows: TGTGCCAGCAGCCAACCAACAGGGGAGAGGGGAACTGAAGCTTTCTTT.

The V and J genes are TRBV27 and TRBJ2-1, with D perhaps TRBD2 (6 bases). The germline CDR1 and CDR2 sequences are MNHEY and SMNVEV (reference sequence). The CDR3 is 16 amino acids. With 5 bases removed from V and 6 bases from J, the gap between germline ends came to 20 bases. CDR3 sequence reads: CASSPPGGSPANEQFF. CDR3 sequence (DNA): TGTGCCAGCAGTCCCCCCGGAGGGAGCCCTGCCAATGAGCAGTTCTTC.

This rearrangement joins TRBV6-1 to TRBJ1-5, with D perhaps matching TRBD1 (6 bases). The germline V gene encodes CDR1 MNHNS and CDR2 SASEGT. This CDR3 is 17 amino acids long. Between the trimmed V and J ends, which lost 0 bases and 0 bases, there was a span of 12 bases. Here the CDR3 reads CASSEALGGYSNQPQHF. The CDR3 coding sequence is TGTGCCAGCAGTGAAGCTTTAGGGGGGTATAGCAATCAGCCCCAGCATTTT.

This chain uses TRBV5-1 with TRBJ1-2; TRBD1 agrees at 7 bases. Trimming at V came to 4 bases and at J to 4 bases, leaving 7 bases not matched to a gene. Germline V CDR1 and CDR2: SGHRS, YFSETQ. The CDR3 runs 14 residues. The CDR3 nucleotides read TGCGCCAGCAGCCAAGCCGGGACAGTCTATGGCTACACCTTC. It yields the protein CASSQAGTVYGYTF.

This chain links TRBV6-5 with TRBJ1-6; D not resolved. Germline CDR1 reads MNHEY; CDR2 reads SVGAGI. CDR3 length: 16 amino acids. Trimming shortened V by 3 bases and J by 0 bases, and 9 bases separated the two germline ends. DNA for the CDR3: TGTGCCAGCAGTTATCTGCGGCACTCCTATAATTCACCCCTCCACTTT. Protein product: CASSYLRHSYNSPLHF.

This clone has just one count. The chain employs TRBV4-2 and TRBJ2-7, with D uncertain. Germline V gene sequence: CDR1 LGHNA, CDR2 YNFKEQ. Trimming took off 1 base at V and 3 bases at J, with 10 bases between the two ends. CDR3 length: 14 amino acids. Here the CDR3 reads CASSQVTGRYEQYF. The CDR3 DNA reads TGTGCCAGCAGCCAAGTTACTGGTCGCTACGAGCAGTACTTC.

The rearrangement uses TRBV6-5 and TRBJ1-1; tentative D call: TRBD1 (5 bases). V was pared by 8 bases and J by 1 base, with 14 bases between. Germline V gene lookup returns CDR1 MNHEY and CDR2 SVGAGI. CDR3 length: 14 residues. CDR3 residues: CASSRDRGNTEAFF. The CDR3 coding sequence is TGTGCCAGCTCCCGGGATAGGGGGAACACTGAAGCTTTCTTT.